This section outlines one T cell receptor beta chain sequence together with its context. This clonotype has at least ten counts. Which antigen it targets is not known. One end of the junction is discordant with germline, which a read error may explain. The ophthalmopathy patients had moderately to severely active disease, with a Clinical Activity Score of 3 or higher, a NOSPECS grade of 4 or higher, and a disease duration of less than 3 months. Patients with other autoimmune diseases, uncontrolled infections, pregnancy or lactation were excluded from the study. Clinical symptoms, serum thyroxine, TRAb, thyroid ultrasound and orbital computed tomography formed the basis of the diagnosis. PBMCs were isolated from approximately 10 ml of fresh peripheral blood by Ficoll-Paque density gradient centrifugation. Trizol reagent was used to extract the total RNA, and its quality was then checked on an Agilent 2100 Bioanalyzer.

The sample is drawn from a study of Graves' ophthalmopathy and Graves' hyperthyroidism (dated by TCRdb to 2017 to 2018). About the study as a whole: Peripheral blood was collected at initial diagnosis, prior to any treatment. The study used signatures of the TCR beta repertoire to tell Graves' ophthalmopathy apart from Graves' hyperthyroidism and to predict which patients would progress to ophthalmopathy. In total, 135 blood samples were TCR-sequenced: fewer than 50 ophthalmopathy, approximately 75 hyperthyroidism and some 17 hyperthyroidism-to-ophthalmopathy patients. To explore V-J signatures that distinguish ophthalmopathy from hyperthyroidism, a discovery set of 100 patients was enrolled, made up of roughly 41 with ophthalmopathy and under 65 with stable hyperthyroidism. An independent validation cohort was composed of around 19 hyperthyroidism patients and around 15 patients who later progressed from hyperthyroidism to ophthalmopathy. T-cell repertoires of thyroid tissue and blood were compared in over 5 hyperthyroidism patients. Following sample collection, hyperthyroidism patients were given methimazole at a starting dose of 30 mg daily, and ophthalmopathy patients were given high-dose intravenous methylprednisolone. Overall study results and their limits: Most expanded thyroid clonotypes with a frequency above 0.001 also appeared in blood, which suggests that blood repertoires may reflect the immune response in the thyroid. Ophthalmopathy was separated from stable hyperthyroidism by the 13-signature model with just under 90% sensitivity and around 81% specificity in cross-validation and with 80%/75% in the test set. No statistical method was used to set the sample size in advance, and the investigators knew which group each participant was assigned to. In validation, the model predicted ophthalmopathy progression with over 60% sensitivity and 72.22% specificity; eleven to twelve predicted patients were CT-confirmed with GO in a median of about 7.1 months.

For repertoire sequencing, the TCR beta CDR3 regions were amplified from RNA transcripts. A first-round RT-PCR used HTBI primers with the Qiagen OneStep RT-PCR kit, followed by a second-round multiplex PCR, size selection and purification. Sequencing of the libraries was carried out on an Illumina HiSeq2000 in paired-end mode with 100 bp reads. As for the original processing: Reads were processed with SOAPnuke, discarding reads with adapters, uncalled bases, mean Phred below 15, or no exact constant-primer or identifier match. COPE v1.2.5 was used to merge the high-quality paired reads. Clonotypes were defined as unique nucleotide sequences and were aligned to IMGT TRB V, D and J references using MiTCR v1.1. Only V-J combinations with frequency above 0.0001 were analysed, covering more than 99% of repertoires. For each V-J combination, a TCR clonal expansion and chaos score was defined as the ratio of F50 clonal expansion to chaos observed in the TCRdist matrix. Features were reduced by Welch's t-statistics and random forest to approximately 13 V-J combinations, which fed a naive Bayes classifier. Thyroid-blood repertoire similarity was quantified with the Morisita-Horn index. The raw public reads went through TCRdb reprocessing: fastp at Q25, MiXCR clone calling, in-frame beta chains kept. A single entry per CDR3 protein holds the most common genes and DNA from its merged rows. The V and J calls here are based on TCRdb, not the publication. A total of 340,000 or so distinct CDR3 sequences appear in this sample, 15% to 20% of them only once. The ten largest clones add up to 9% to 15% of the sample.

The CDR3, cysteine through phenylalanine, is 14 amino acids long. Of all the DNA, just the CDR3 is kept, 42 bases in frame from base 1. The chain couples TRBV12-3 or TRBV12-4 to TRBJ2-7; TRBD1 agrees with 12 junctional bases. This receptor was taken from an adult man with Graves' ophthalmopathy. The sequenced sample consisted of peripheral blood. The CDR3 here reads CASSFGTGGYEQCF. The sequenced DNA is TGTGCCAGCAGTTTTGGGACAGGGGGCTACGAGCAGTGCTTC.